This T cell receptor (beta chain) was observed in a study of T-cell reconstitution after alpha-beta-depleted transplantation in children. Findings of the study overall: Where alpha-beta T cells came from about two months after transplant was reportedly several hundred expanded graft clones. At one year after transplant, newly produced T cells mostly accounted for T-cell counts and diversity. Diversity of TCRbeta at day 60 was high in some patients, arising from surviving recipient T cells and thymic progenitors.

V shed 2 bases and J shed 5 bases, with 10 bases lying between them. The CDR3 totals 14 residues. Germline CDR1 is MDHEN and CDR2 is SYDVKM. In its sample, this clonotype was seen a few times. The target antigen is unknown. For TCRbeta, the library was prepared with unique molecular identifiers. TCRdb reprocessed the PCR reads with MiXCR, giving one entry per CDR3 protein. The table lists 900,000 or so distinct CDR3 sequences, around 15% of them singletons. Sequencing was performed on PBMCs, mostly from graft donor cells, taken 360 days after TCRalphabeta/CD19-depleted stem cell transplant. The clonotype was recovered from a male patient under 18 who had a stem cell transplant for acute lymphoblastic leukemia, so the T cells may come from the graft donor. The chain joins TRBV28 to TRBJ2-1; possibly TRBD2 for D (6 bases). In DNA, the CDR3 is TGTGCCAGCAGTTTAAGGACTAAGAACAATGAGCAGTTCTTC. Residues: CASSLRTKNNEQFF.